This TCR beta chain was sequenced in a study of T cell responses to AZD1222 COVID-19 vaccine (dated by TCRdb to the early 2020s). About the study as a whole: A total of roughly 240 trial participants underwent TCR sequencing, of whom 207 received two doses of AZD1222 and some 26 received two doses of the MenACWY control vaccine. Enrollment into the trials was organized by age into subgroups of 18-55, 56-69 and 70-plus years, and those subgroups contained about 160, 30 and 59 TCR-sequenced participants, respectively. What the study reported, not specific to this receptor: Conclusions about previously exposed vaccinees were limited because only 5 or 6 AZD1222 recipients were SARS-CoV-2 seropositive at baseline. Vaccine-associated CD4 TCRs spanned the whole spike protein, with dominant responses in regions 160-218 and 743-854. No day 14 peak-response samples were available, so repertoires were characterized only after the peak T cell response. Participants were mostly white British, with more females than males. The authors suggested clonal diversity may have been underestimated. Nearly half of unique spike-specific TCRs reportedly recognized epitopes outside regions mutated in the B.1.351 and B.1.1.7 variants. The 56-69-year group was small, and its depth increase did not reach significance, likely because of low power. Spike-specific TCR breadth and depth rose significantly after two AZD1222 doses compared with day 0 and with MenACWY recipients.

The sample's time point label, decoded: baseline before first vaccination. In light of the paper, this sample's treatment or condition label describes: meningococcal conjugate vaccine given as trial control. The vaccinee samples were drawn from two UK trials, COV001 and COV002, one of which was a single-blind randomized controlled phase 2/3 trial testing AZD1222 (ChAdOx1 nCoV-19) in healthy adults. Trial participant PBMC samples were collected at day 0 and day 28 after the second dose for TCRbeta chain sequencing. This clone was detected only once. The antigen this receptor binds is unknown. Per-nucleotide qualities are absent, and no much larger clonotype sits a single base away. The CDR3 regions of human TCRbeta chains were analyzed by immunosequencing. The published analysis was carried out like this. Repertoire TCRs were checked for matches against a reference library of SARS-CoV-2-specific TCRs that had been generated using the MIRA antigen-specificity platform. Breadth meant the fraction of unique TCRs that were SARS-CoV-2-associated, whereas depth meant the fraction of total T cells that were SARS-CoV-2-associated. Using the MIRA data, each spike-specific TCR was assigned both to the spike region to which the TCR was reactive and to a CD4 or CD8 class. Log10-transformed breadth and depth values were compared by one-way ANOVA with Sidak's multiple comparisons tests. Held by TCRdb, this immuneACCESS table contains in-frame sequences only and omits some clones. Under half of the omission traces to an unresolved V gene where checked; the cause of the rest is unknown. V, J and clone size are those of that table, while D and trimming were read from the DNA. The sample table records about 110,000 clones; roughly nine tenths of these occur just once. The ten largest clones represent 3.1% of the sample.

Germline trimming: 4 bases from V, 4 bases from J; junction bases outside gene matches: 2. CDR1 is given as MNHEY and CDR2 as SMNVEV, both from the germline V gene (reference sequence). From cysteine to phenylalanine, the CDR3 is 13 amino acids long. CDR3 DNA is the only sequence kept; it has 39 bases, read in frame from the first base. The chain couples TRBV27 to TRBJ2-7; a stretch of 9 junction bases matches TRBD1. This material consisted of peripheral blood, taken on day 0 of MenACWY control vaccination. The receptor's source is an adult in good health. At the DNA level, the sequence is TGTGCCAGCAGTTGGGGACAGGGATACGAGCAGTACTTC. It codes for CASSWGQGYEQYF.